The 27 T cell receptor beta chains below come from one sample, sequenced in a study of shared clonotypes between healthy human individuals. Profiled with immunoSEQ multiplex PCR; TCRdb holds only in-frame clones, not every one. Of some 1.5 million clones in the sample, 98% are singletons; the top ten hold approximately 0.45%. Input material: naive CD4+ T cells sorted from blood. The subset was: CD45RA+ positively selected. All receptors derive from a man aged 30-40 years in good health.

The V gene is TRBV7-2, the J gene TRBJ2-5; 8 bases agree with TRBD2. CDR3 length: 15 amino acids. V was pared by 3 bases and J by 1 base, with 4 bases of the junction left unmatched. Germline V gene data show CDR1 as SGHTA and CDR2 as FQGNSA. CDR3 sequence reads: CASSFQRGTQETQYF. Here the CDR3 DNA reads TGTGCCAGCAGCTTTCAGCGGGGGACCCAAGAGACCCAGTACTTC.

The chain links TRBV18 to TRBJ2-7; 8 nucleotides line up with TRBD1. CDR1 is KGHSH and CDR2 is LQKENI in the germline V gene. V shed 4 bases and J 5 bases; nucleotides not matched to a gene: 10. The CDR3 loop spans 15 amino acids. As DNA, the CDR3 is TGTGCCAGCTCACTACAGCAGGGGGCGGTTGACGAGCAGTACTTC. Its protein product is CASSLQQGAVDEQYF.

The V call is TRBV4-1, the J call TRBJ2-7, with 7 bases matching TRBD1. Looked up from germline, CDR1 is MGHRA and CDR2 is YSYEKL. After removal of 2 bases from V and 5 bases from J, the junction contained 3 bases not matched to a gene. CDR3 length: 13 residues. The CDR3 DNA follows: TGCGCCAGCAGCCAAACACAGGGGAACGAGCAGTACTTC. This codes for CASSQTQGNEQYF.

The chain combines TRBV7-2 with TRBJ2-7; D may be TRBD1 or TRBD2 (5 bases each). From germline, CDR1 is SGHTA and CDR2 FQGNSA. The CDR3 is 15 amino acids. Trimming took off 5 bases at V and 2 bases at J, with 16 bases between the two ends. CDR3 loop: CASSPRGLGPYEQYF. As DNA, the CDR3 is TGTGCCAGCAGCCCACGAGGGTTGGGACCCTACGAGCAGTACTTC.

This chain uses TRBV7-6 with TRBJ2-3; 8 nucleotides align to TRBD2. This CDR3 region has 17 residues. The germline gives CDR1 SGHVS, CDR2 FNYEAQ. Trimming took 2 bases from V and 4 from J; bases not matched to a gene: 11. The CDR3 coding sequence is TGTGCCAGCAGCTTAATGAGCGGGAGAGGGGCTCCAGATACGCAGTATTTT. Its translation is CASSLMSGRGAPDTQYF.

The chain is built from TRBV28 and TRBJ1-4; 10 bases are a match to TRBD1. The V gene end was trimmed by 6 bases and the J gene end by 10 bases; junction bases not matched to a gene: 11. Germline V gene data show CDR1 as MDHEN and CDR2 as SYDVKM. The CDR3 extends over 15 amino acids. DNA of the CDR3: TGTGCCAGCAGCAACACTGGGACAGGGGATGGAAAACTGTTTTTT. Protein sequence: CASSNTGTGDGKLFF.

The genes are TRBV25-1 and TRBJ1-1; D is undetermined. The CDR3 is made up of 11 amino acids. CDR1 is MGHDK, CDR2 SYGVNS, per germline. V gave up 1 base and J gave up 4 bases, with 1 base separating them. CDR3 nucleotides: TGTGCCAGCAGTGAATTCACTGAAGCTTTCTTT. Residues: CASSEFTEAFF. The variable domain in full, completed from reference TRBV25-1 and TRBJ1-1, reads EADIYQTPRYLVIGTGKKITLECSQTMGHDKMYWYQQDPGMELHLIHYSYGVNSTEKGDLSSESTVSRIRTEHFPLTLESARPSHTSQYLCASSEFTEAFFGQGTRLTVV.

This chain connects TRBV11-2 to TRBJ1-1; D call uncertain. V dropped 1 base and J dropped 10 bases, with 16 bases sitting between them. The germline V gene encodes CDR1 SGHAT and CDR2 FQNNGV. The length of the CDR3 is 14 residues. In nucleotides, the CDR3 is TGTGCCAGCAGCTTAGGTTTTCTGTACGACGGAGCTTTCTTT. Its translation: CASSLGFLYDGAFF. Full variable domain (outside the CDR3, taken from reference TRBV11-2 and TRBJ1-1): EAGVAQSPRYKIIEKRQSVAFWCNPISGHATLYWYQQILGQGPKLLIQFQNNGVVDDSQLPKDRFSAERLKGVDSTLKIQPAKLEDSAVYLCASSLGFLYDGAFFGQGTRLTVV.

V is TRBV9 and J is TRBJ2-1; D is ambiguous. Between the trimmed V and J ends, which lost 5 bases and 1 base, there was a span of 4 bases. The CDR3 spans 12 residues. Germline CDR1 reads SGDLS; CDR2 reads YYNGEE. This CDR3 is CASSESYNEQFF. In DNA, the CDR3 is TGTGCCAGCAGTGAGTCCTACAATGAGCAGTTCTTC.

The J gene is TRBJ2-6, the V gene TRBV6-4; D may be TRBD1 (5 bases). The CDR3 covers 14 residues. Per the germline V gene, CDR1 is MRHNA and CDR2 is SNTAGT. The V gene lost 5 bases and the J gene lost 4 bases, with 9 bases spanning the gap. The CDR3 DNA is TGTGCCAGCAGTCCCAGGGCCGGGGCCAACGTCCTGACTTTC. Translation gives CASSPRAGANVLTF.

The chain combines TRBV6-1 with TRBJ2-2; D is unclear. Between the trimmed V and J ends, which lost 4 bases and 1 base, there was a span of 7 bases. CDR1 and CDR2 from the germline V gene are MNHNS and SASEGT. This CDR3 has 14 residues. CDR3 nucleotides: TGTGCCAGCAGTGTCCTACGGAACACCGGGGAGCTGTTTTTT. It translates to CASSVLRNTGELFF.

The CDR3 sequence is CASSYSILGVGEQYF. The CDR3 DNA reads TGTGCCAGCAGTTACTCGATACTGGGGGTGGGGGAGCAGTACTTC. This chain connects TRBV6-5 to TRBJ2-7; either TRBD1 or TRBD2 may supply D (5 bases each). V lost 0 bases and J 7 bases, leaving 16 bases between the germline ends. Germline V gene data show CDR1 as MNHEY and CDR2 as SVGAGI. This CDR3 comprises 15 residues.

The rearrangement uses TRBV30 and TRBJ1-1; possibly TRBD1 for D (5 bases). Deletions cut 3 bases from V and 0 bases from J, with 14 bases between. The germline V gene encodes CDR1 GTSNPN and CDR2 SVGIG (reference sequence). The CDR3 runs to 15 residues. CDR3 residues: CAWRPLGALNTEAFF. CDR3 DNA: TGTGCCTGGAGGCCTTTAGGGGCTCTGAACACTGAAGCTTTCTTT. Full variable domain (outside the CDR3, taken from reference TRBV30 and TRBJ1-1): SQTIHQWPATLVQPVGSPLSLECTVEGTSNPNLYWYRQAAGRGLQLLFYSVGIGQISSEVPQNLSASRPQDRQFILSSKKLLLSDSGFYLCAWRPLGALNTEAFFGQGTRLTVV.

CDR3 region: CASSLVAGASTDTQYF. The CDR3, as DNA: TGTGCCAGCAGCTTAGTAGCGGGAGCGAGCACAGATACGCAGTATTTT. This sequence joins TRBV13 and TRBJ2-3; TRBD2 aligns across 9 bases. J gave up 0 bases and V 1 base, and 2 bases lay outside the gene matches. The CDR3 loop spans 16 amino acids. CDR1 and CDR2 (germline): PRHDT, FYEKMQ (reference sequence).

This chain joins TRBV6-5 and TRBJ2-5; D ambiguous. CDR3 size: 14 residues. Germline V gives CDR1 MNHEY, CDR2 SVGAGI. Trimming cost V 2 bases and J 1 base, with 8 bases left between them. Written as DNA, the CDR3 is TGTGCCAGCAGTTACACGGCAGCCCAAGAGACCCAGTACTTC. Translation: CASSYTAAQETQYF.

CDR3 sequence reads: CASSADRGNTEAFF. The DNA of the CDR3 is TGTGCCAGCTCAGCGGACAGGGGGAACACTGAAGCTTTCTTT. V and J are TRBV18 and TRBJ1-1; TRBD1 aligns across 9 bases. Germline-derived CDR1 and CDR2 are KGHSH and LQKENI. V shed 5 bases, J shed 1 base, and the junction held 2 bases outside the gene matches. The CDR3 has 14 residues.

The chain uses TRBV5-1 and TRBJ2-7; D ambiguous. CDR1 and CDR2 (germline): SGHRS, YFSETQ. Trimming took off 0 bases at V and 5 bases at J, with 9 bases between the two ends. The CDR3 covers 13 residues. Here the CDR3 reads CASSLGAQNEQYF. In DNA, the CDR3 is TGCGCCAGCAGCTTGGGGGCCCAAAACGAGCAGTACTTC.

This clone was picked up one time. The gene calls are TRBV28 and TRBJ1-4, with 8 bases that match TRBD1. CDR1 and CDR2 from the germline V gene are MDHEN and SYDVKM. The CDR3 consists of 14 residues. The ends lost 6 bases at V and 8 bases at J; junction bases unmatched: 8. CDR3 in amino acids: CASSQGAAGEKLFF. The CDR3 bases are TGTGCCAGCAGCCAGGGGGCAGCTGGAGAAAAACTGTTTTTT.

This clone was recorded only once. The chain is built from TRBV7-2 and TRBJ1-1, with unresolved D. Germline V gives CDR1 SGHTA, CDR2 FQGNSA. There are 13 residues in the CDR3. The germline V and J ends were trimmed by 5 bases and 2 bases, with 9 bases remaining between them. The CDR3 nucleotides are TGTGCCAGCAGCCCCGAAAGCAACACTGAAGCTTTCTTT. Translating it yields CASSPESNTEAFF.

This clone was counted once. The chain joins TRBV5-1 to TRBJ1-1; no clear D. The length of the CDR3 is 15 residues. The germline gives CDR1 SGHRS, CDR2 YFSETQ. Trimming removed 4 bases at V and 6 bases at J, with 19 bases between. The CDR3 coding sequence is TGCGCCAGCAGCCGGTGGTTATCTTCCCTCCCTGAAGCTTTCTTT. This translates into CASSRWLSSLPEAFF.

This sequence joins TRBV6-5 and TRBJ2-7; TRBD1 might be the D (5 bases). Germline CDR1 and CDR2: MNHEY and SVGAGI. This CDR3 has 14 amino acids. Trimming cost V 2 bases and J 3 bases, with 11 bases left between them. The CDR3 sequence: CASSYTQGIYEQYF. The CDR3 nucleotides are TGTGCCAGCAGTTACACGCAGGGCATCTACGAGCAGTACTTC.

This clone was observed a single time. The genes are TRBV19 and TRBJ2-3; D is undetermined. The germline V gene encodes CDR1 LNHDA and CDR2 SQIVND (reference sequence). Trimming removed 5 bases from V and 1 base from J, with 13 bases in between. The CDR3 spans 15 residues. The CDR3 coding sequence is TGTGCCAGTAGTGATAGGCTGCTGGGCACAGATACGCAGTATTTT. Protein sequence: CASSDRLLGTDTQYF.

In this sample, this clone turned up once. The chain links TRBV5-1 to TRBJ2-2; D uncertain. This CDR3 region has 14 residues. The V gene lost 0 bases and the J gene lost 2 bases, with 5 bases spanning the gap. The germline CDR1 and CDR2 sequences are SGHRS and YFSETQ. CDR3 in DNA: TGCGCCAGCAGCTTGGCTTATAACACCGGGGAGCTGTTTTTT. Amino acid sequence: CASSLAYNTGELFF.

This clone was observed a single time. The rearrangement uses TRBV5-1 and TRBJ1-4, with unresolved D. V gave up 4 bases and J gave up 0 bases, with 16 bases separating them. CDR3 length: 17 amino acids. Germline V CDR1 and CDR2: SGHRS, YFSETQ. CDR3 loop: CASSPSPVPSTNEKLFF. The DNA of the CDR3 is TGCGCCAGCAGCCCTTCGCCCGTCCCCTCAACTAATGAAAAACTGTTTTTT. Full variable domain (rest looked up from reference TRBV5-1 and TRBJ1-4): KAGVTQTPRYLIKTRGQQVTLSCSPISGHRSVSWYQQTPGQGLQFLFEYFSETQRNKGNFPGRFSGRQFSNSRSEMNVSTLELGDSALYLCASSPSPVPSTNEKLFFGSGTQLSVL.

The chain is built from TRBV4-2 and TRBJ2-7; 9 positions match TRBD2. The germline gives CDR1 LGHNA, CDR2 YNFKEQ. V gave up 1 base and J gave up 6 bases; unmatched junction bases: 16. The CDR3 extends over 18 amino acids. Here the CDR3 reads CASSQVVAGGIRLTEQYF. CDR3 DNA sequence: TGTGCCAGCAGCCAAGTGGTTGCGGGAGGGATTCGGCTTACCGAGCAGTACTTC.

The V call is TRBV15, the J call TRBJ1-2; D ambiguous. Germline-derived CDR1 and CDR2 are LNHNV and YYDKDF (reference sequence). V was cut by 1 base and J by 1 base, with 13 bases left in between. The CDR3 sequence is 16 residues long. CDR3 region: CATSRGPPAVNYGYTF. CDR3 nucleotide sequence: TGTGCCACCAGCAGAGGCCCCCCCGCAGTTAACTATGGCTACACCTTC.

V is TRBV5-1 and J is TRBJ2-1; D remains ambiguous. In germline, CDR1 is SGHRS, CDR2 YFSETQ. The CDR3 is 17 residues long. V lost 0 bases, J lost 0 bases, and 13 bases lay in between. Here the CDR3 reads CASSLGVLANSYNEQFF. For the CDR3, the DNA is TGCGCCAGCAGCTTGGGGGTCTTAGCTAACTCCTACAATGAGCAGTTCTTC.